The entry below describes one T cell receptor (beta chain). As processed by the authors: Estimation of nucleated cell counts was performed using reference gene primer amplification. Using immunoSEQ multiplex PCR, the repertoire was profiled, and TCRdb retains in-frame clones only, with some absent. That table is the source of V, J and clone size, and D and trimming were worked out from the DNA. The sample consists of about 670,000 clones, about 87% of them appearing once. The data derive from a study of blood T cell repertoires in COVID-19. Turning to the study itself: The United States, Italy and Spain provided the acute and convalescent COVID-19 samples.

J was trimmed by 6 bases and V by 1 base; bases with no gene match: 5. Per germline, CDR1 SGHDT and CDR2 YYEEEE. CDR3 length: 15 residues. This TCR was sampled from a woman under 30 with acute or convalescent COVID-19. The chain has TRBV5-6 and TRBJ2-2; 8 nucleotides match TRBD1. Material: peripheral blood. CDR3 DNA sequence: TGTGCCAGCAGCTTGCCGGACAGGGTCGCCGGGGAGCTGTTTTTT. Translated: CASSLPDRVAGELFF.